The 10 T cell receptor beta chains presented below share a single source sample, sequenced in a study of OX40 agonist ivuxolimab in advanced cancers. The assay was immunoSEQ multiplex PCR, and TCRdb's table has in-frame clones only and misses some. Counted here are 70,000 to 95,000 clones, about 90% occurring once; the ten biggest clones make up approximately 1.2%. The material sequenced was CD4+ or CD8+ T cells sorted from blood, taken in a trial of the OX40 agonist ivuxolimab. Receptors were obtained from an adult with an advanced solid tumor such as melanoma, head and neck, liver or kidney cancer.

V usage is TRBV23-1 and J usage is TRBJ2-2, with TRBD2 matching over 14 bases. TRBV23-1 is an ORF, with its function uncertain. J lost 3 bases, V lost 2 bases, and 11 bases had no gene match. CDR3 size: 20 residues. As DNA, the CDR3 is TGCGCCAGCAGTCAACCAACTCGACTAGCGGGAGGGCCCGACACCGGGGAGCTGTTTTTT. Protein sequence: CASSQPTRLAGGPDTGELFF.

This chain joins TRBV2 and TRBJ1-5, with D tentatively TRBD1 (5 bases). V was clipped by 4 bases and J by 6 bases, with 10 bases between them. Germline loops: CDR1 SNHLY, CDR2 FYNNEI. This CDR3 is 13 amino acids long. The CDR3 sequence is CASSGGFGQPQHF. CDR3 DNA sequence: TGTGCCAGCAGTGGGGGCTTCGGTCAGCCCCAGCATTTT. The full variable domain, its missing parts supplied by reference TRBV2 and TRBJ1-5, is EPEVTQTPSHQVTQMGQEVILRCVPISNHLYFYWYRQILGQKVEFLVSFYNNEISEKSEIFDDQFSVERPDGSNFTLKIRSTKLEDSAMYFCASSGGFGQPQHFGDGTRLSIL.

The rearrangement links TRBV18 to TRBJ2-2; 7 bases match TRBD1. J was trimmed by 3 bases and V by 2 bases; bases with no gene match: 6. The CDR3 runs 16 residues. Germline loops: CDR1 KGHSH, CDR2 LQKENI. In nucleotides, the CDR3 is TGTGCCAGCTCACCAAGAGGGGGCGCTTACACCGGGGAGCTGTTTTTT. It yields the protein CASSPRGGAYTGELFF. Full variable domain (outside the CDR3, taken from reference TRBV18 and TRBJ2-2): NAGVMQNPRHLVRRRGQEARLRCSPMKGHSHVYWYRQLPEEGLKFMVYLQKENIIDESGMPKERFSAEFPKEGPSILRIQQVVRGDSAAYFCASSPRGGAYTGELFFGEGSRLTVL.

The chain couples TRBV4-1 to TRBJ2-7; the D gene is possibly TRBD1 (6 bases). Germline V lookup: CDR1 MGHRA, CDR2 YSYEKL. The V and J ends lost 0 bases and 8 bases respectively, with 14 bases between them. The CDR3 runs 14 residues. The CDR3 bases are TGCGCCAGCAGCCAAGAGGCCGGGACAAATAAGCAGTACTTC. Its protein product is CASSQEAGTNKQYF.

This chain links TRBV27 with TRBJ2-7, with 11 bases matching TRBD1. Germline lookup yields CDR1 MNHEY and CDR2 SMNVEV (reference sequence). The CDR3 is 13 residues long. V gave up 8 bases and J gave up 4 bases; unmatched junction bases: 4. CDR3 sequence: CASVGTGGYEQYF. CDR3 bases: TGTGCCAGCGTTGGGACAGGGGGTTACGAGCAGTACTTC.

This clone was observed a single time. The gene calls are TRBV29-1 and TRBJ2-6; D possibly corresponds to TRBD1 (5 bases). Looked up from germline, CDR1 is SQVTM and CDR2 is ANQGSEA. CDR3 length: 13 amino acids. The germline V and J ends were trimmed by 4 bases and 2 bases, with 6 bases remaining between them. CDR3 DNA sequence: TGCAGCGTTGTAGGGGCTGGGGCCAACGTCCTGACTTTC. The encoded protein is CSVVGAGANVLTF.

The chain employs TRBV18 and TRBJ1-2; no firm D call. V gave up 0 bases and J gave up 1 base, with 9 bases separating them. The CDR3 length is 15 residues. Germline assignment: CDR1 KGHSH and CDR2 LQKENI. Here the CDR3 reads CASSPPANLNYGYTF. DNA for the CDR3: TGTGCCAGCTCACCACCAGCCAATCTTAACTATGGCTACACCTTC.

V gene TRBV6-5 combines with J gene TRBJ1-2; the D is unclear. Between the trimmed V and J ends, which lost 6 bases and 7 bases, there was a span of 15 bases. CDR3 length: 13 amino acids. Germline values: CDR1 MNHEY, CDR2 SVGAGI. The CDR3 DNA follows: TGTGCCAGCAGCCAAAGGTCGAGGAGTGGCTACACCTTC. It encodes CASSQRSRSGYTF.

This clone came up once. The chain employs TRBV28 and TRBJ2-7; TRBD1 aligns across 8 bases. Germline CDR1 MDHEN, CDR2 SYDVKM. This CDR3 region has 15 residues. Losses at the gene ends were 6 bases for V and 0 bases for J; bases not matched to a gene: 7. The CDR3 protein is CASRGGQASSYEQYF. As DNA, the CDR3 is TGTGCCAGCAGGGGGGGACAGGCGAGCTCCTACGAGCAGTACTTC.

This clone was counted a single time. The V and J genes are TRBV7-8 and TRBJ2-3; the D is unclear. The ends were cut back, 2 bases at V and 0 bases at J, with 15 bases in the middle. The CDR3 is 17 amino acids. Germline V gives CDR1 SGHVS, CDR2 FQNEAQ. The CDR3, as DNA: TGTGCCAGCAGCTTATCCCCCTTAGGATCTAGCACAGATACGCAGTATTTT. The encoded protein is CASSLSPLGSSTDTQYF.